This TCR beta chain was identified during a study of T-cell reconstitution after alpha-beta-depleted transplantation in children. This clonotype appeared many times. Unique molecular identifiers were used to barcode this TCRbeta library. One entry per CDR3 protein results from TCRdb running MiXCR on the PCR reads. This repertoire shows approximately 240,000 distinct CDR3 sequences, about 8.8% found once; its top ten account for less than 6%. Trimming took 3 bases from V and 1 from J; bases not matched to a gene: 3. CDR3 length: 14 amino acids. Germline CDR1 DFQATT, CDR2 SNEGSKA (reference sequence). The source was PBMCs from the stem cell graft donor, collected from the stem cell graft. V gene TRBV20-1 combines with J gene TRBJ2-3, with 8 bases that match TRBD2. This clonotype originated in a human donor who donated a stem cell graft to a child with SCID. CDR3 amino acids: CSASPGGRTDTQYF. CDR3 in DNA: TGCAGTGCTAGTCCGGGGGGGCGCACAGATACGCAGTATTTT.